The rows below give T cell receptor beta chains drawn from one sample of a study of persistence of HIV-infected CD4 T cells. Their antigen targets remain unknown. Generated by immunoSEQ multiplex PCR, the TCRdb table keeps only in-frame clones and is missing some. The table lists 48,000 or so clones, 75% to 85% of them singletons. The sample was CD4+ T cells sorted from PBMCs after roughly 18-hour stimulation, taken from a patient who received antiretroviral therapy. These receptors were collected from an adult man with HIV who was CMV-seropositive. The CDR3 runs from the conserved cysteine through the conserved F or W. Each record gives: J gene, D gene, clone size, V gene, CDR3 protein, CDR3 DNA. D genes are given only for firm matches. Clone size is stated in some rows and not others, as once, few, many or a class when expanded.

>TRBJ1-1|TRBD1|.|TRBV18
CASSPSLGQGAGNTEAFF
TGTGCCAGCTCACCAAGCCTAGGACAGGGGGCCGGGAACACTGAAGCTTTCTTT
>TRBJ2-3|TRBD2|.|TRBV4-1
CASSSRGDSGAHTQYF
TGCGCCAGCAGCTCAAGAGGGGATAGCGGGGCACATACGCAGTATTTT
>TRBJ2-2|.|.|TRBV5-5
CASSLSPPGNTGELFF
TGTGCCAGCAGCTTGAGCCCGCCGGGGAACACCGGGGAGCTGTTTTTT
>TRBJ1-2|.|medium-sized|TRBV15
CATSRDLGAPYGYTF
TGTGCCACCAGCAGAGATCTGGGAGCACCCTATGGCTACACCTTC
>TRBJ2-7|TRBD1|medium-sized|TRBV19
CASSRGQTSYEQYF
TGTGCCAGTAGTAGGGGACAGACCTCCTACGAGCAGTACTTC
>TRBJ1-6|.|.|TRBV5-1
CASRWGGGTNSPLHF
TGCGCCAGCAGATGGGGGGGAGGCACTAATTCACCCCTCCACTTT
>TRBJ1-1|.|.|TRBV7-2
CASRLQGNTEAFF
TGTGCCAGCAGACTTCAGGGGAACACTGAAGCTTTCTTT
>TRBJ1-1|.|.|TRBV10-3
CAITGRDKNTEAFF
TGTGCCATCACTGGCAGGGATAAGAACACTGAAGCTTTCTTT
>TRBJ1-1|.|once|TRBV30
CAWSVGNTEAFF
TGTGCCTGGAGTGTAGGGAACACTGAAGCTTTCTTT
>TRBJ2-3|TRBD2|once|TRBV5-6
CASSGMVGGLTDTQYF
TGTGCCAGCAGCGGTATGGTGGGAGGGCTCACAGATACGCAGTATTTT
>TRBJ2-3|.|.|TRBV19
CASSIGTTGTQYF
TGTGCCAGTAGTATTGGGACGACAGGTACGCAGTATTTT
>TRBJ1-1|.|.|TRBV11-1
CASSPQGVNTEAFF
TGTGCCAGCAGCCCGCAGGGCGTGAACACTGAAGCTTTCTTT
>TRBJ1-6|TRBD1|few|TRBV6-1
CASSDSKRSGTGGSRALHF
TGTGCCAGCAGTGATTCAAAGAGGAGCGGGACAGGGGGCAGCCGGGCCCTCCACTTT
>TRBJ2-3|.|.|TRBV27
CASSLGTFRGTDTQYF
TGTGCCAGCAGCCTAGGGACCTTCCGGGGGACAGATACGCAGTATTTT
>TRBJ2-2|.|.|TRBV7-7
CASSLSPKAHGELFF
TGTGCTAGCAGCTTAAGCCCAAAAGCCCACGGGGAGCTGTTTTTT
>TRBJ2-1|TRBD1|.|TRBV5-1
CASSFPGQSPFSYNEQFF
TGCGCCAGCAGCTTTCCGGGACAGAGCCCTTTTTCCTACAATGAGCAGTTCTTC
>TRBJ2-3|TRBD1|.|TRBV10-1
CASRGQSTDTQYF
TGCGCCAGCAGGGGACAGAGCACAGATACGCAGTATTTT
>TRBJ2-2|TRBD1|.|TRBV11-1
CASSLGRQGAFGELFF
TGTGCCAGCAGCTTAGGCCGACAGGGGGCTTTCGGGGAGCTGTTTTTT
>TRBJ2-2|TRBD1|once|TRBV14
CASSQDTDRVDAGELFF
TGTGCCAGCAGCCAAGACACCGACAGGGTCGATGCCGGGGAGCTGTTTTTT
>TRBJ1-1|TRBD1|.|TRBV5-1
CASREQGANTEAFF
TGCGCCAGCAGGGAACAGGGGGCCAACACTGAAGCTTTCTTT
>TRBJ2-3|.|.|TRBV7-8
CASRTRTDTQYF
TGTGCCAGCCGGACCCGCACAGATACGCAGTATTTT
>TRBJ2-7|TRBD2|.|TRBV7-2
CASSFRSGRDEQYF
TGTGCCAGCAGCTTCCGTAGCGGGAGGGACGAGCAGTACTTC
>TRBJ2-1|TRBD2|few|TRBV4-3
CASSQEPSGSNEQFF
TGCGCCAGCAGCCAAGAGCCTAGCGGTTCCAATGAGCAGTTCTTC
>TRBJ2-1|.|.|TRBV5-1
CASSLDGVTYPENEQFF
TGCGCCAGCAGCTTGGATGGGGTAACATACCCCGAAAATGAGCAGTTCTTC
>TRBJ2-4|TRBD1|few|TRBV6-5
CASRGTGENIQYF
TGTGCCAGCAGGGGGACAGGGGAAAACATTCAGTACTTC
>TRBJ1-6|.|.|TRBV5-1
CASSLEPEINSPLHF
TGCGCCAGCAGCTTGGAGCCGGAAATCAATTCACCCCTCCACTTT
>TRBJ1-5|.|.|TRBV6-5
CASGGRDNNQPQHF
TGTGCCAGCGGGGGGAGGGACAACAATCAGCCCCAGCATTTT
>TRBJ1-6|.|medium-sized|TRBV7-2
CASSLQGRNSPLHF
TGTGCCAGCAGCTTGCAGGGACGGAATTCACCCCTCCACTTT
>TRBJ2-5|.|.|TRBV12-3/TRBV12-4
CASSFTGVETQYF
TGTGCCAGCAGTTTTACGGGAGTAGAGACCCAGTACTTC
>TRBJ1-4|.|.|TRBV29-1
CSVEALGQRKLFF
TGCAGCGTTGAAGCACTGGGCCAGCGGAAACTGTTTTTT
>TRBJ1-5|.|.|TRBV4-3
CASSQDSGNSNQPQHF
TGCGCCAGCAGCCAAGATTCGGGGAATAGCAATCAGCCCCAGCATTTT
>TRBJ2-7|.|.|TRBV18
CASSRDKGPSYEQYF
TGTGCCAGCTCCCGAGACAAGGGGCCCTCCTACGAGCAGTACTTC
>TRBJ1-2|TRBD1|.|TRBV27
CASSFYDRGTNYGYTF
TGTGCCAGCAGTTTCTATGACAGGGGGACTAACTATGGCTACACCTTC
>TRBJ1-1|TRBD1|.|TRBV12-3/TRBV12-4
CASSLSGGASPFF
TGTGCCAGCAGTTTGTCAGGGGGCGCGTCACCTTTCTTT
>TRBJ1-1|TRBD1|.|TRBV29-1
CSVARGSTGVNTEAFF
TGCAGCGTCGCGAGGGGATCGACAGGGGTGAACACTGAAGCTTTCTTT
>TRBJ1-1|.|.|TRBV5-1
CASRWGTSLQGDEAFF
TGCGCCAGCAGATGGGGGACTTCCCTTCAGGGCGATGAAGCTTTCTTT
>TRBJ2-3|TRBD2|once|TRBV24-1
CATSDFGAGGPDTQYF
TGTGCCACCAGTGATTTCGGAGCGGGAGGGCCAGATACGCAGTATTTT
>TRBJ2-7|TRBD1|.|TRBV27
CASSTTRGLGVEQYF
TGTGCCAGCAGTACTACCAGGGGGCTTGGGGTCGAGCAGTACTTC
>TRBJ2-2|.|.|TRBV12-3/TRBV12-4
CASSLGRTGELFF
TGTGCCAGCAGTCTCGGAAGGACCGGGGAGCTGTTTTTT
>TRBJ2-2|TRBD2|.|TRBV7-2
CASSFTGTSGELFF
TGTGCCAGCAGCTTTACCGGGACTAGCGGGGAGCTGTTTTTT
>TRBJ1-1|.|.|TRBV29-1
CSAAQGRTEAFF
TGCAGCGCCGCCCAGGGGCGCACTGAAGCTTTCTTT
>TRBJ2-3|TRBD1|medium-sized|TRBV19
CASHRGSGTDTQYF
TGTGCCAGTCACAGGGGGTCGGGGACAGATACGCAGTATTTT
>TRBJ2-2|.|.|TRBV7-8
CASSLDMGELFF
TGTGCCAGCAGCTTAGATATGGGGGAGCTGTTTTTT
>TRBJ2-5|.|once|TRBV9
CASSVEGGRGGTQYF
TGTGCCAGCAGCGTAGAGGGGGGGCGCGGCGGGACCCAGTACTTC
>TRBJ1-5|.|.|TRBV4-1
CASSQERHSNQPQHF
TGCGCCAGCAGCCAAGAGCGACACAGTAATCAGCCCCAGCATTTT
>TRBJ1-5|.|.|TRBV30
CAWSVPKGRGGNQPQHF
TGTGCCTGGAGTGTACCGAAGGGACGGGGTGGCAATCAGCCCCAGCATTTT
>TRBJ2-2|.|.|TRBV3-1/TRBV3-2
CASSQDRPNTGELFF
TGTGCCAGCAGCCAAGATCGACCGAACACCGGGGAGCTGTTTTTT
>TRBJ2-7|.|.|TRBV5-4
CASSFFSVPYEQYF
TGTGCCAGCAGCTTTTTCTCCGTACCCTACGAGCAGTACTTC
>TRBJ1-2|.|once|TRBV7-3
CASSLGGPSHGYTF
TGTGCCAGCAGCTTAGGGGGTCCTTCACATGGCTACACCTTC
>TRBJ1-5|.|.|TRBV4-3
CASSQDRQVGQPQHF
TGCGCCAGCAGCCAAGATAGACAGGTTGGTCAGCCCCAGCATTTT
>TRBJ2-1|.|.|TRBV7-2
CASSLARGTYNEQFF
TGTGCCAGCAGCTTAGCCAGGGGCACCTACAATGAGCAGTTCTTC
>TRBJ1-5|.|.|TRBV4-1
CASSQVGSNQPQHF
TGCGCCAGCAGCCAAGTGGGGTCTAATCAGCCCCAGCATTTT
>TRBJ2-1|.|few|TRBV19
CASSSERELVSEQFF
TGTGCCAGTAGTAGCGAACGGGAGCTGGTTAGTGAGCAGTTCTTC
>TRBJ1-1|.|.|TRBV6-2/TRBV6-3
CASSYSGGIEAFF
TGTGCCAGCAGTTACTCGGGGGGGATTGAAGCTTTCTTT